This T cell receptor (beta chain) is drawn from a study of CD8 T cells in Susac syndrome. The germline CDR1 and CDR2 sequences are MDHEN and SYDVKM. The CDR3 contains 13 residues. V shed 3 bases and J shed 6 bases, with 12 bases lying between them. This clonotype has only a few counts. cDNA came from roughly 0.53 to 1 ug RNA primed by random hexamers. One entry per CDR3 protein results from TCRdb running MiXCR on the immunoSEQ multiplex PCR reads. The sample carries a few hundred thousand distinct CDR3 sequences, approximately 90% recorded once. This receptor was taken from a human donor with multiple sclerosis. J is TRBJ2-7 and V is TRBV28, with D possibly TRBD2 on 5 matching bases. Sequences were obtained from CD8+ T cells from PBMCs. Here the CDR3 reads CASSLGLAGEQYF. The CDR3 nucleotides are TGTGCCAGCAGTTTGGGGTTGGCGGGCGAGCAGTACTTC.